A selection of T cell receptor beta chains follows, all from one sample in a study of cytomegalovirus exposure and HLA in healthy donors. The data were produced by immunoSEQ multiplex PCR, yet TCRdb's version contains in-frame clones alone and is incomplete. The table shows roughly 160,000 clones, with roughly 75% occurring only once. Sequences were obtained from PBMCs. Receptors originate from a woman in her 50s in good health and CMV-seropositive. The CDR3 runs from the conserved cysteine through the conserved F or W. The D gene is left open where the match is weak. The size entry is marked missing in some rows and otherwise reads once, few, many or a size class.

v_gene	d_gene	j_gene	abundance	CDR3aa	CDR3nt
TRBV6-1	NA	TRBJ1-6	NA	CASTRRGGDGSPLHF	TGTGCCAGCACCAGACGAGGGGGAGATGGATCACCCCTCCACTTT
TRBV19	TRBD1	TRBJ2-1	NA	CASSIGLRQGRFDEQFF	TGTGCCAGTAGTATAGGGTTACGACAGGGGAGGTTCGATGAGCAGTTCTTC
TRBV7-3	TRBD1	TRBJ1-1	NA	CASSSRQGGTEAFF	TGTGCCAGCAGCTCCCGACAGGGAGGCACTGAAGCTTTCTTT
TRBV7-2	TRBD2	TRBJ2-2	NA	CASSLTGGMVTGELFF	TGTGCCAGCAGCCTCACGGGGGGGATGGTCACCGGGGAGCTGTTTTTT
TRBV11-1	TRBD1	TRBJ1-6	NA	CASSRHRGDRGRISPLHF	TGTGCCAGCAGCCGCCATCGCGGGGACAGGGGGCGCATTTCACCCCTCCACTTT
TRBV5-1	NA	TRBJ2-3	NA	CASSLVSSTDTQYF	TGCGCCAGCAGCTTGGTTTCTAGCACAGATACGCAGTATTTT
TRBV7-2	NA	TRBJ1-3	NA	CASSLWGAGNTIYF	TGTGCCAGCAGCTTATGGGGGGCTGGAAACACCATATATTTT
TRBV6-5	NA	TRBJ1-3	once	CASSLDWSGNTIYF	TGTGCCAGCAGTTTAGATTGGTCTGGAAACACCATATATTTT
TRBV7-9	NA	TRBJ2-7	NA	CASSPYEQYF	TGTGCCAGCAGCCCTTACGAGCAGTACTTC
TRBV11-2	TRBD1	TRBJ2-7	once	CASSPPGQGAREQYF	TGTGCCAGCAGCCCGCCGGGACAGGGGGCGCGAGAGCAGTACTTC
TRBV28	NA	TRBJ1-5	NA	CASSSGTIWQHF	TGTGCCAGCAGTTCCGGGACAATCTGGCAGCATTTT
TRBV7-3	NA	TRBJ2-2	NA	CASSLRVADAGSGELFF	TGTGCCAGCAGCCTCCGAGTAGCCGATGCCGGGTCCGGGGAGCTGTTTTTT
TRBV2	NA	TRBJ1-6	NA	CASSRSFANSPLHF	TGTGCCAGCAGCCGGAGTTTTGCAAATTCACCCCTCCACTTT
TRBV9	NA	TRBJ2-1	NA	CASSVVVGSSYNEQFF	TGTGCCAGCAGCGTGGTTGTTGGCAGCTCCTACAATGAGCAGTTCTTC
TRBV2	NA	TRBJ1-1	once	CASSEAGQPEAFF	TGTGCCAGCAGTGAAGCTGGGCAACCTGAAGCTTTCTTT
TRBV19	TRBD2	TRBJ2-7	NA	CASSSLPGGYYEQYF	TGTGCCAGTAGTTCACTTCCCGGGGGGTACTACGAGCAGTACTTC
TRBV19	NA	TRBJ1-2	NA	CASSIRRNYGYTF	TGTGCCAGTAGTATACGCAGGAATTATGGCTACACCTTC
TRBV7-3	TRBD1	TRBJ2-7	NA	CASSVTGTGGSEQYF	TGTGCCAGCAGCGTCACCGGGACAGGGGGCTCCGAGCAGTACTTC
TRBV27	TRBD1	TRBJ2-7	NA	CASSPYLRDRSHEQYF	TGTGCCAGCAGCCCTTACCTCCGGGACAGGTCCCACGAGCAGTACTTC
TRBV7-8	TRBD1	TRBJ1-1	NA	CASSLGVLRGHQNTEAFF	TGTGCCAGCAGCCTAGGAGTATTAAGGGGGCACCAGAACACTGAAGCTTTCTTT
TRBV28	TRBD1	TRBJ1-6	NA	CASSPGQGNSPLHF	TGTGCCAGCAGTCCGGGACAGGGGAATTCACCCCTCCACTTT
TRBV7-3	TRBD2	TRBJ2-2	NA	CASSLTRRGDTGELFF	TGTGCCAGCAGCTTAACTCGTCGGGGGGACACCGGGGAGCTGTTTTTT